These T cell receptor beta chains were read from a single sample in a study of OX40 agonist ivuxolimab in advanced cancers. Clones were sequenced by immunoSEQ multiplex PCR, and TCRdb holds only the in-frame ones, with some missing. The sample holds 12,000 or so clones, 67% seen once. Specimen: CD4+ or CD8+ T cells sorted from blood, collected in a trial of the OX40 agonist ivuxolimab. The receptors shown here come from an adult with an advanced solid tumor such as melanoma, head and neck, liver or kidney cancer. CDR3s include the opening cysteine and the closing phenylalanine or tryptophan.

v_call: TRBV15; j_call: TRBJ2-5; cdr3_aa: CATSIRSGGAQYF
v_call: TRBV11-3; j_call: TRBJ2-6; cdr3_aa: CASSPGQGNSGANVLTF
v_call: TRBV5-1; j_call: TRBJ2-7; cdr3_aa: CASSWEGGGYEQYF
v_call: TRBV30; j_call: TRBJ2-5; cdr3_aa: CAWSVTGSWWEQYF
v_call: TRBV11-2; j_call: TRBJ2-7; cdr3_aa: CASSLGQSSYEQYF
v_call: TRBV27; j_call: TRBJ1-1; cdr3_aa: CASSLGRNTEAFF
v_call: TRBV7-3; j_call: TRBJ1-6; cdr3_aa: CASSLAGANSPLHF
v_call: TRBV7-9; j_call: TRBJ1-2; cdr3_aa: CASSLAGGSAIYGYTF
v_call: TRBV7-9; j_call: TRBJ2-5; cdr3_aa: CASSSTAGGQETQYF
v_call: TRBV6-6; j_call: TRBJ2-1; cdr3_aa: CASSTSGLSYNEQFF
v_call: TRBV5-5; j_call: TRBJ2-1; cdr3_aa: CASSSERAFGDEQFF
v_call: TRBV5-1; j_call: TRBJ1-5; cdr3_aa: CASSSTGGSQPQHF
v_call: TRBV7-9; j_call: TRBJ2-3; cdr3_aa: CASSRTSGSRDTQYF
v_call: TRBV9; j_call: TRBJ1-2; cdr3_aa: CASSVDGNGYTF
v_call: TRBV29-1; j_call: TRBJ2-7; cdr3_aa: CSVRDSFYEQYF
v_call: TRBV10-1; j_call: TRBJ1-1; cdr3_aa: CASSVGWNTEAFF
v_call: TRBV5-4; j_call: TRBJ2-1; cdr3_aa: CASSLKVGNEQFF
v_call: TRBV6-5; j_call: TRBJ2-1; cdr3_aa: CASSPGLAYEQFF
v_call: TRBV28; j_call: TRBJ1-5; cdr3_aa: CASLRTSGNQPQHF
v_call: TRBV28; j_call: TRBJ2-5; cdr3_aa: CASSRRGTETQYF
v_call: TRBV29-1; j_call: TRBJ1-1; cdr3_aa: CSVETEGEAFF
v_call: TRBV28; j_call: TRBJ2-3; cdr3_aa: CASSLRTSGGTDTQYF
v_call: TRBV30; j_call: TRBJ2-2; cdr3_aa: CAWNLLTGGELFF
v_call: TRBV6-5; j_call: TRBJ1-1; cdr3_aa: CASSLGAMPNTEAFF
v_call: TRBV6-5; j_call: TRBJ1-2; cdr3_aa: CAGLGAGAYGYTF
v_call: TRBV27; j_call: TRBJ2-1; cdr3_aa: CASSLWASGGAHNEQFF
v_call: TRBV28; j_call: TRBJ2-7; cdr3_aa: CASSKVPGQGPEQYF
v_call: TRBV30; j_call: TRBJ1-5; cdr3_aa: CAWSVQGGWGQPQHF
v_call: TRBV29-1; j_call: TRBJ2-5; cdr3_aa: CSVEEALAGTQETQYF
v_call: TRBV7-9; j_call: TRBJ2-5; cdr3_aa: CASSGPRDRQETQYF
v_call: TRBV28; j_call: TRBJ1-1; cdr3_aa: CASSLGTGQNTEAFF
v_call: TRBV5-6; j_call: TRBJ2-7; cdr3_aa: CASSFSGSIAYEQYF
v_call: TRBV7-9; j_call: TRBJ2-1; cdr3_aa: CASSLLPGGHNEQFF
v_call: TRBV7-3; j_call: TRBJ2-3; cdr3_aa: CASSSRGGLTDTQYF
v_call: TRBV30; j_call: TRBJ2-3; cdr3_aa: CAWSMTTFTDTQYF
v_call: TRBV4-1; j_call: TRBJ2-7; cdr3_aa: CASSQGARGSYEQYF
v_call: TRBV11-1; j_call: TRBJ2-3; cdr3_aa: CASSSSGVGDTQYF
v_call: TRBV27; j_call: TRBJ1-1; cdr3_aa: CASSFGPQAFF
v_call: TRBV2; j_call: TRBJ2-1; cdr3_aa: CASCRFPDNEQFF
v_call: TRBV27; j_call: TRBJ2-1; cdr3_aa: CASSLRDTSGRTNEQFF
v_call: TRBV30; j_call: TRBJ1-2; cdr3_aa: CAWSVYSAYGYTF